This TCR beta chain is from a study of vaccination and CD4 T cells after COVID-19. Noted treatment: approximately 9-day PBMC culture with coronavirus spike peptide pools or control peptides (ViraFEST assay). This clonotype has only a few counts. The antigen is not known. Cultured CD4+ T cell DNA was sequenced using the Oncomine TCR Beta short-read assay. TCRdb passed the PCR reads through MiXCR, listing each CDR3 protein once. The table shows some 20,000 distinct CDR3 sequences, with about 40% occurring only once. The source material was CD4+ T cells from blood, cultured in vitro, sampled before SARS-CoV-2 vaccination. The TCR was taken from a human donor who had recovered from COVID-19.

CDR3 coding DNA: TGTGCCAGCAGCTCCCCCTCCTCAATCCAAGAGACCCAGTACTTC. As protein: CASSSPSSIQETQYF. The chain is built from TRBV7-9 and TRBJ2-5; no definite D call. The CDR3 covers 15 residues. Trimming stripped 4 bases from V and 1 base from J, with 13 bases between. Germline V gene sequence: CDR1 SEHNR, CDR2 FQNEAQ (reference sequence).